This entry lists 23 T cell receptor beta chains sequenced from one sample in a study of cytomegalovirus exposure and HLA in healthy donors. Primers included in the PCR were 60 Vbeta and 13 Jbeta primers. Profiling relied on immunoSEQ multiplex PCR, and the TCRdb table lists in-frame clones only, not all of them. This sample carries roughly 110,000 clones, with approximately 6.2% going to the ten biggest clones. Sequenced material: PBMCs. Receptors originate from a man aged 40-50 years in good health and CMV-seropositive.

The chain combines TRBV28 with TRBJ2-1, with a possible D match to TRBD1 (5 bases). Trimming removed 6 bases at V and 1 base at J, with 10 bases between. Germline CDR1 and CDR2: MDHEN and SYDVKM. The CDR3 runs 14 residues. The CDR3 here is CASSPGYSYNEQFF. In DNA, the CDR3 is TGTGCCAGCAGCCCAGGGTATTCCTACAATGAGCAGTTCTTC.

The chain couples TRBV2 to TRBJ2-3; 8 bases match TRBD2. CDR3 length: 15 residues. V gave up 7 bases and J gave up 0 bases; unmatched junction bases: 6. Looked up from germline, CDR1 is SNHLY and CDR2 is FYNNEI. CDR3 in DNA: TGTGCCAGCAACTTAGCGGGGACTAGCACAGATACGCAGTATTTT. This sequence encodes CASNLAGTSTDTQYF.

V is TRBV18 and J is TRBJ2-2, with 10 nucleotides matching TRBD2. CDR3 length equals 16 residues. Trimming took 2 bases from V and 5 from J; bases not matched to a gene: 5. CDR1 is KGHSH and CDR2 is LQKENI in the germline V gene. CDR3: CASSPSSGSATGELFF. The CDR3 coding sequence is TGTGCCAGCTCACCATCTAGCGGGAGTGCTACCGGGGAGCTGTTTTTT.

The V gene is TRBV6-1, the J gene TRBJ2-2, with 7 positions matching TRBD2. V lost 4 bases and J lost 4; bases outside the gene matches: 9. Germline CDR1 reads MNHNS; CDR2 reads SASEGT. The CDR3 extends over 16 amino acids. This chain's CDR3 is CASSGPSGGITGELFF. The CDR3, as DNA: TGTGCCAGCAGTGGGCCCTCGGGGGGTATCACCGGGGAGCTGTTTTTT.

The rearrangement links TRBV7-9 to TRBJ2-5; D perhaps matches TRBD1 (8 bases). Germline V gene lookup returns CDR1 SEHNR and CDR2 FQNEAQ (reference sequence). V was pared by 5 bases and J by 1 base, with 20 bases between. The CDR3 extends over 17 amino acids. CDR3 region: CASSPGTGGGPQETQYF. In DNA form, the CDR3 reads TGTGCCAGCAGCCCCGGGACAGGCGGGGGACCCCAAGAGACCCAGTACTTC.

This sequence joins TRBV2 and TRBJ2-3; D ambiguous. The germline V gene encodes CDR1 SNHLY and CDR2 FYNNEI. V dropped 6 bases and J dropped 4 bases, with 8 bases sitting between them. This CDR3 has 12 residues. CDR3 sequence reads: CASSRPADTQYF. The CDR3 DNA follows: TGTGCCAGCAGCCGTCCCGCAGATACGCAGTATTTT.

V usage is TRBV2 and J usage is TRBJ2-5, with TRBD2 as a possible D gene (6 bases). The CDR3 runs 14 residues. Deletions cut 7 bases from V and 0 bases from J, with 12 bases between. Per germline, CDR1 SNHLY and CDR2 FYNNEI. The CDR3 sequence: CASTYRTNQETQYF. CDR3 bases: TGTGCCAGCACCTACAGGACTAACCAAGAGACCCAGTACTTC.

The chain carries TRBV18 and TRBJ2-5, with 8 bases identical to TRBD2. Germline-derived CDR1 and CDR2 are KGHSH and LQKENI. The CDR3 is 15 amino acids. J was trimmed by 5 bases and V by 5 bases; bases with no gene match: 10. The CDR3 sequence: CASSFSSGSGETQYF. Written as DNA, the CDR3 is TGTGCCAGCTCATTTTCCAGCGGGAGTGGTGAGACCCAGTACTTC.

The V and J genes are TRBV7-9 and TRBJ2-3; perhaps TRBD2 as D (6 bases). V dropped 5 bases and J dropped 0 bases, with 15 bases sitting between them. Per the germline V gene, CDR1 is SEHNR and CDR2 is FQNEAQ (reference sequence). The CDR3 is 16 residues long. CDR3 nucleotides: TGTGCCAGCAGCGTTCCTGCGAGCGGGAGCACAGATACGCAGTATTTT. It is translated as CASSVPASGSTDTQYF.

The CDR3 loop reads CASRQRDRSEAFF. The DNA for the CDR3 is TGTGCCAGCAGGCAGCGCGACAGGAGTGAAGCTTTCTTT. This sequence joins TRBV5-6 and TRBJ1-1, with D possibly matching TRBD1 (6 bases). Per the germline V gene, CDR1 is SGHDT and CDR2 is YYEEEE. There are 13 residues in the CDR3. V gave up 5 bases and J gave up 7 bases, with 15 bases separating them.

This sequence joins TRBV19 and TRBJ1-1; D may be TRBD1 (5 bases). Trimming removed 4 bases from V and 4 bases from J, with 13 bases in between. CDR3 size: 14 residues. Germline V gives CDR1 LNHDA, CDR2 SQIVND (reference sequence). CDR3: CASSSTEGVTEAFF. The DNA of the CDR3 is TGTGCCAGTAGTAGTACAGAAGGGGTCACTGAAGCTTTCTTT. The variable domain in full, completed from reference TRBV19 and TRBJ1-1, reads DGGITQSPKYLFRKEGQNVTLSCEQNLNHDAMYWYRQDPGQGLRLIYYSQIVNDFQKGDIAEGYSVSREKKESFPLTVTSAQKNPTAFYLCASSSTEGVTEAFFGQGTRLTVV.

The V call is TRBV11-2, the J call TRBJ1-2, with TRBD1 matching 9 bases. Germline values: CDR1 SGHAT, CDR2 FQNNGV. J gave up 3 bases and V 1 base, and 3 bases lay outside the gene matches. This CDR3 contains 15 residues. The CDR3 is CASSLGTGEDYGYTF. DNA for the CDR3: TGTGCCAGCAGCTTAGGGACAGGGGAGGACTATGGCTACACCTTC.

This sequence joins TRBV27 and TRBJ2-7, with 10 positions matching TRBD2. J was trimmed by 0 bases and V by 5 bases; bases with no gene match: 7. This CDR3 spans 16 amino acids. Germline loops: CDR1 MNHEY, CDR2 SMNVEV (reference sequence). The chain's CDR3 is CASSARLAGSSYEQYF. For the CDR3, the DNA is TGTGCCAGCAGTGCCCGACTAGCGGGCAGCTCCTACGAGCAGTACTTC.

The V and J genes are TRBV2 and TRBJ1-5; TRBD1 aligns across 8 bases. The trim removed 2 bases at V and 5 bases at J, leaving 17 bases unmatched. This CDR3 region has 19 residues. Germline CDR1 reads SNHLY; CDR2 reads FYNNEI. The CDR3 DNA reads as TGTGCCAGCAGTGAAAACGCAGGGGGCTTGGGGTTCGCGGATCAGCCCCAGCATTTT. The encoded protein is CASSENAGGLGFADQPQHF.

V is TRBV9 and J is TRBJ2-3, with 9 bases that match TRBD1. The trim removed 3 bases at V and 4 bases at J, leaving 9 bases unmatched. The germline V gene encodes CDR1 SGDLS and CDR2 YYNGEE. This CDR3 is built from 16 residues. The CDR3 DNA follows: TGTGCCAGCAGCGCCGGGGACAGGGATTATGCAGATACGCAGTATTTT. Translation: CASSAGDRDYADTQYF. Full variable domain (outside the CDR3, taken from reference TRBV9 and TRBJ2-3): DSGVTQTPKHLITATGQRVTLRCSPRSGDLSVYWYQQSLDQGLQFLIQYYNGEERAKGNILERFSAQQFPDLHSELNLSSLELGDSALYFCASSAGDRDYADTQYFGPGTRLTVL.

V gene TRBV14 combines with J gene TRBJ2-5; D is possibly TRBD1 (6 bases). The V gene lost 0 bases and the J gene lost 1 base, with 9 bases spanning the gap. Germline CDR1 and CDR2: SGHDN and FVKESK. This CDR3 has 15 amino acids. The CDR3 sequence is CASSQDWTAQETQYF. CDR3 in DNA: TGTGCCAGCAGCCAAGACTGGACAGCCCAAGAGACCCAGTACTTC.

The chain recombines TRBV28 with TRBJ2-7; D is unresolved. The CDR3 loop spans 14 amino acids. With 3 bases removed from V and 3 bases from J, the gap between germline ends came to 12 bases. Germline CDR1 is MDHEN and CDR2 is SYDVKM. DNA for the CDR3: TGTGCCAGCAGTTTGGTCCGAACCTACTACGAGCAGTACTTC. Translation gives CASSLVRTYYEQYF.

The CDR3 sequence: CASSPGGGTEAFF. The CDR3 nucleotides read TGTGCCAGCAGCCCAGGGGGCGGGACTGAAGCTTTCTTT. This chain connects TRBV25-1 to TRBJ1-1, with 8 bases lining up with TRBD1. The CDR3 totals 13 residues. With 6 bases clipped from V and 5 bases from J, the junction kept 5 bases outside the gene matches. CDR1 and CDR2 from the germline V gene are MGHDK and SYGVNS.

V is TRBV18 and J is TRBJ2-5; D is uncertain. Germline lookup yields CDR1 KGHSH and CDR2 LQKENI. CDR3 size: 14 residues. V lost 2 bases and J 0 bases, leaving 7 bases between the germline ends. The CDR3 region is CASSPGANQETQYF. As DNA, the CDR3 is TGTGCCAGCTCACCAGGAGCTAACCAAGAGACCCAGTACTTC. The complete variable domain, with remaining parts taken from reference TRBV18 and TRBJ2-5, reads NAGVMQNPRHLVRRRGQEARLRCSPMKGHSHVYWYRQLPEEGLKFMVYLQKENIIDESGMPKERFSAEFPKEGPSILRIQQVVRGDSAAYFCASSPGANQETQYFGPGTRLLVL.

V and J are TRBV7-3 and TRBJ1-1; the D is unclear. Germline lookup yields CDR1 SGHTA and CDR2 FQGTGA. CDR3 length: 13 amino acids. The V gene lost 2 bases and the J gene lost 7 bases, with 11 bases spanning the gap. CDR3 in amino acids: CASSLSRLDEAFF. CDR3 nucleotide sequence: TGTGCCAGCAGCTTATCACGATTAGATGAAGCTTTCTTT.

This rearrangement joins TRBV4-1 to TRBJ1-1; a possible D gene is TRBD1 (5 bases). The germline gives CDR1 MGHRA, CDR2 YSYEKL. V dropped 3 bases and J dropped 2 bases, with 13 bases sitting between them. The CDR3 is 15 residues long. The CDR3 region is CASSHGASQNTEAFF. Written as DNA, the CDR3 is TGCGCCAGCAGCCATGGGGCCAGTCAAAACACTGAAGCTTTCTTT.

This rearrangement joins TRBV2 to TRBJ1-3; D unclear. The CDR3 is 12 residues long. Germline V gene data show CDR1 as SNHLY and CDR2 as FYNNEI. Trimming removed 5 bases at V and 0 bases at J, with 2 bases between. CDR3 DNA sequence: TGTGCCAGCAGTCTCTCTGGAAACACCATATATTTT. It codes for CASSLSGNTIYF. Drawing the rest from reference TRBV2 and TRBJ1-3, the complete variable domain is EPEVTQTPSHQVTQMGQEVILRCVPISNHLYFYWYRQILGQKVEFLVSFYNNEISEKSEIFDDQFSVERPDGSNFTLKIRSTKLEDSAMYFCASSLSGNTIYFGEGSWLTVV.

The genes are TRBV10-3 and TRBJ2-7; 14 bases are shared with TRBD2. This CDR3 has 19 amino acids. The V and J ends lost 2 bases and 0 bases, in that order; junction bases with no gene match: 9. Germline V gene lookup returns CDR1 ENHRY and CDR2 SYGVKD. DNA for the CDR3: TGTGCCATCAGTGAGGCCCTTGGACTAGCGGGAGGAAGCTCCTACGAGCAGTACTTC. Amino acid sequence: CAISEALGLAGGSSYEQYF.